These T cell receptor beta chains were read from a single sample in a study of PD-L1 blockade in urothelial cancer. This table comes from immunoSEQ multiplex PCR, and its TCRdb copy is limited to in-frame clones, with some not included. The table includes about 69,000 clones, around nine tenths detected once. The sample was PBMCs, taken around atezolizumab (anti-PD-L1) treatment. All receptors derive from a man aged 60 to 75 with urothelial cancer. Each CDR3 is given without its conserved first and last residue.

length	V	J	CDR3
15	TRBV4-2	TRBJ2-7	ASSQGLAGGTSYEQY
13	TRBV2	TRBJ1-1	ASSGGRGKNTEAF
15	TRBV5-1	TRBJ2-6	ASSFRGDAAGANVLT
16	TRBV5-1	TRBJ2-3	ASSPQGRSGVVTDTQY
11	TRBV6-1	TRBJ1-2	ASSEDRHRGYT
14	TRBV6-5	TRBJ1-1	ASSYSTGGLNTEAF
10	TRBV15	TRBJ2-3	ATSRDENTQY
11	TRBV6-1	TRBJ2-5	ASGLAGTETQY
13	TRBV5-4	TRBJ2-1	ASSPRGRGDNEQF
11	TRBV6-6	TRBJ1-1	ASKGGAPGEAF
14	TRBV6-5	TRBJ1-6	ASSYSNRVWNSPLH
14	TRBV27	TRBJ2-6	ASSFSSLAGANVLT
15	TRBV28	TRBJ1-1	ASKRPRAGRGYTEAF
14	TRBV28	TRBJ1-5	ASSPTGTGRRQPQH
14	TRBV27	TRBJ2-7	ASSLGTGASSYEQY
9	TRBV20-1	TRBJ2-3	SARVGGAQY
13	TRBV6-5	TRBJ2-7	ASSYSGTGDYEQY
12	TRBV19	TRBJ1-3	ASHEGAGGNTIY
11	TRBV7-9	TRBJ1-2	ASSLDGGGGYT
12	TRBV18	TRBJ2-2	ASSPDRNTGELF
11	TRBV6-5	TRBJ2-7	ASSSPVSYEQY
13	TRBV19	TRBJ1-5	ASKGTGVENQPQH
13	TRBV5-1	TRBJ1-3	ASSQKGGAGNTIY
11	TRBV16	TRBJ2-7	ASSPQGNYEQY
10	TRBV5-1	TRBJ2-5	ASSLRQETQY
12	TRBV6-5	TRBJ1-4	ASSYAGLNEKLF
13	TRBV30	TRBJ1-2	AWSVVGVSLYGYT